These 27 T cell receptor beta chains share one sample of origin, sequenced in a study of CD8 T cells in Susac syndrome. With random hexamers, roughly 0.45 to 1 ug RNA was reverse transcribed. Using its own MiXCR run on the immunoSEQ multiplex PCR reads, TCRdb lists one record per CDR3 protein. In the table there are roughly 140,000 distinct CDR3 sequences, roughly 96% of which are singletons. The specimen sequenced was CD8+ T cells from PBMCs. The receptors stem from a human donor with multiple sclerosis.

The chain combines TRBV11-2 with TRBJ2-7; D unclear. The CDR3 has 10 amino acids. Germline CDR1 is SGHAT and CDR2 is FQNNGV. V lost 8 bases and J lost 6, with 8 bases in between. CDR3 region: CASAAIEQYF. CDR3 in DNA: TGTGCCAGCGCAGCGATCGAGCAGTACTTC.

This sequence joins TRBV5-1 and TRBJ1-2; the D gene is possibly TRBD1 (6 bases). The CDR3 totals 15 residues. Trimming cost V 3 bases and J 2 bases, with 14 bases left between them. Germline CDR1 SGHRS, CDR2 YFSETQ. CDR3 nucleotide sequence: TGCGCCAGCAGCTACTACTATACAGGGAACTATGGCTACACCTTC. This sequence encodes CASSYYYTGNYGYTF. The full variable domain, rest sourced from reference TRBV5-1 and TRBJ1-2, is KAGVTQTPRYLIKTRGQQVTLSCSPISGHRSVSWYQQTPGQGLQFLFEYFSETQRNKGNFPGRFSGRQFSNSRSEMNVSTLELGDSALYLCASSYYYTGNYGYTFGSGTRLTVV.

The chain links TRBV7-9 to TRBJ1-1, with TRBD1 matching 8 bases. V dropped 4 bases and J dropped 3; count of bases not matched to a gene: 4. Germline CDR1 is SEHNR and CDR2 is FQNEAQ (reference sequence). The CDR3 totals 14 residues. The DNA of the CDR3 is TGTGCCAGCAGCTCCTCGACAGGGGACACTGAAGCTTTCTTT. The encoded protein is CASSSSTGDTEAFF.

The chain combines TRBV14 with TRBJ2-1; no firm D call. The CDR3 extends over 13 amino acids. The ends were cut back, 4 bases at V and 4 bases at J, with 8 bases in the middle. CDR1 is SGHDN and CDR2 is FVKESK in the germline V gene. CDR3 sequence reads: CASSPKKYNEQFF. In nucleotides, the CDR3 is TGTGCCAGCAGCCCCAAAAAGTACAATGAGCAGTTCTTC. The full variable domain, rest sourced from reference TRBV14 and TRBJ2-1, is EAGVTQFPSHSVIEKGQTVTLRCDPISGHDNLYWYRRVMGKEIKFLLHFVKESKQDESGMPNNRFLAERTGGTYSTLKVQPAELEDSGVYFCASSPKKYNEQFFGPGTRLTVL.

This clonotype was detected only once. The gene calls are TRBV9 and TRBJ2-2; D is unclear. CDR1 and CDR2 (germline): SGDLS, YYNGEE. CDR3 length: 15 residues. Trimming removed 0 bases at V and 2 bases at J, with 8 bases between. The CDR3 here is CASSVDSLNTGELFF. The CDR3 DNA reads as TGTGCCAGCAGCGTAGACAGCCTCAACACCGGGGAGCTGTTTTTT.

This rearrangement joins TRBV5-4 to TRBJ1-1, with D unclear. The length of the CDR3 is 13 residues. V was cut by 3 bases and J by 0 bases, with 6 bases left in between. The germline V gene encodes CDR1 SGHNT and CDR2 YYREEE (reference sequence). As DNA, the CDR3 is TGTGCCAGCAGCTCCGTATTGAACACTGAAGCTTTCTTT. Protein sequence: CASSSVLNTEAFF.

V gene TRBV20-1 combines with J gene TRBJ2-7; the D is unclear. In germline, CDR1 is DFQATT, CDR2 SNEGSKA (reference sequence). The CDR3 spans 15 residues. Trimming took off 1 base at V and 3 bases at J, with 16 bases between the two ends. The CDR3 loop is CSARAQGQSLYEQYV. The CDR3 region has the DNA TGCAGTGCTAGAGCCCAAGGGCAGAGCCTCTACGAGCAGTACGTC.

The J gene is TRBJ1-5, the V gene TRBV27; possible D gene TRBD1, 6 bases. CDR1 and CDR2 from the germline V gene are MNHEY and SMNVEV (reference sequence). The CDR3 runs 14 residues. Trimming removed 9 bases at V and 5 bases at J, with 17 bases between. The CDR3 region has the DNA TGTGCCAGTGACACAGGGTTGAGTGATCAGCCCCAGCATTTT. It specifies CASDTGLSDQPQHF.

This chain joins TRBV7-9 and TRBJ2-5, with no clear D. This CDR3 comprises 12 residues. The V gene lost 0 bases and the J gene lost 5 bases, with 4 bases spanning the gap. Germline-derived CDR1 and CDR2 are SEHNR and FQNEAQ (reference sequence). CDR3 sequence (DNA): TGTGCCAGCAGCTTAGCCCGGGAGACCCAGTACTTC. It codes for CASSLARETQYF.

V and J are TRBV4-2 and TRBJ2-3, with D possibly called TRBD1 or TRBD2 (5 bases each). The V gene lost 2 bases and the J gene lost 1 base, with 7 bases spanning the gap. The CDR3 is 14 residues long. Germline CDR1 LGHNA, CDR2 YNFKEQ. The CDR3: CASSQLGGTDTQYF. CDR3 nucleotides: TGTGCCAGCAGCCAACTGGGGGGCACAGATACGCAGTATTTT.

This clonotype was counted a single time. This chain uses TRBV6-2 or TRBV6-3 with TRBJ2-7, with 7 nucleotides matching TRBD1. The CDR3 is 14 residues long. Germline CDR1 reads MNHEY; CDR2 reads SVGEGT. The V gene end was trimmed by 9 bases and the J gene end by 2 bases; junction bases not matched to a gene: 10. CDR3 DNA sequence: TGTGCCAGTGGGGACAGTCTAGCAACCTACGAGCAGTACGTC. Its translation is CASGDSLATYEQYV.

CDR3 sequence (DNA): TGCGCCAGCAGCTTTACGGGGGCAGGAGGAACCCCCATCATGAACACTGAAGCTTTCTTT. Its protein product is CASSFTGAGGTPIMNTEAFF. V gene TRBV5-1 combines with J gene TRBJ1-1; TRBD1 might be the D (6 bases). Germline CDR1 and CDR2: SGHRS and YFSETQ. The CDR3 sequence is 20 residues long. Between the trimmed V and J ends, which lost 2 bases and 0 bases, there was a span of 26 bases.

The J gene is TRBJ1-1, the V gene TRBV7-8; maybe TRBD1 (5 bases). Germline CDR1 and CDR2: SGHVS and FQNEAQ. The ends were cut back, 0 bases at V and 5 bases at J, with 16 bases in the middle. The CDR3 runs to 16 residues. CDR3 amino acids: CASSLAGTTGGTEAFF. The CDR3 DNA sequence: TGTGCCAGCAGCTTAGCGGGGACGACCGGGGGGACTGAAGCTTTCTTT.

The chain joins TRBV5-1 to TRBJ2-3; D unclear. Trimming shortened V by 4 bases and J by 2 bases, and 8 bases separated the two germline ends. The germline gives CDR1 SGHRS, CDR2 YFSETQ. This CDR3 comprises 13 residues. The CDR3 loop reads CASSTGITDTQYF. CDR3 bases: TGCGCCAGCAGCACCGGAATCACAGATACGCAGTATTTT.

The rearrangement joins TRBV7-6 to TRBJ2-7; 12 bases fit TRBD1. CDR3 length equals 15 residues. Per the germline V gene, CDR1 is SGHVS and CDR2 is FNYEAQ. Trimming took 3 bases from V and 5 from J; bases not matched to a gene: 5. CDR3 protein: CASSLGTGGFDEQYF. The DNA for the CDR3 is TGTGCCAGCAGCTTGGGGACAGGGGGCTTCGACGAGCAGTACTTC.

In its sample, this clonotype was seen once. This rearrangement joins TRBV20-1 to TRBJ1-1; TRBD1 is a possible D gene (5 bases). The CDR3 runs to 14 residues. Germline CDR1 DFQATT, CDR2 SNEGSKA (reference sequence). Trimming took off 0 bases at V and 4 bases at J, with 12 bases between the two ends. The CDR3 coding sequence is TGCAGTGCTAGAGATCACCGGGGCGGCACTGAAGCTTTCTTT. It specifies CSARDHRGGTEAFF.

CDR3 sequence (DNA): TGCAGTGCTAGAGAAGCGGCCTTGACCGGGGAGCTGTTTTTT. It yields the protein CSAREAALTGELFF. The chain links TRBV20-1 to TRBJ2-2; tentative D call: TRBD2 (5 bases). CDR1 and CDR2 (germline): DFQATT, SNEGSKA (reference sequence). Trimming stripped 0 bases from V and 5 bases from J, with 10 bases between. The CDR3 totals 14 residues.

This sequence joins TRBV7-9 and TRBJ1-2; 8 bases map to TRBD1. The CDR3 has 13 residues. Germline lookup yields CDR1 SEHNR and CDR2 FQNEAQ (reference sequence). V lost 4 bases, J lost 8 bases, and 6 bases stayed unmatched. CDR3 region: CASSSGQGKGYTF. In nucleotides, the CDR3 is TGTGCCAGCAGCTCTGGACAGGGTAAAGGCTACACCTTC.

The rearrangement joins TRBV30 to TRBJ1-1; no definite D call. Trimming pared 3 bases from V and 0 bases from J, leaving 5 bases between. The V gene's germline CDR1 is GTSNPN and CDR2 SVGIG (reference sequence). The CDR3 is 12 residues long. The chain's CDR3 is CAWRFMNTEAFF. The CDR3 bases are TGTGCCTGGAGATTCATGAACACTGAAGCTTTCTTT.

The genes are TRBV20-1 and TRBJ2-3; perhaps TRBD2 as D (7 bases). The V end lost 6 bases, the J end lost 2 bases, and 24 bases lay between the germline ends. Germline loops: CDR1 DFQATT, CDR2 SNEGSKA (reference sequence). The CDR3 is 17 residues long. The CDR3 coding sequence is TGCAGTGCAGAGGCCCCTAGGGCGGGGGCCGTCACAGATACGCAGTATTTT. Its translation is CSAEAPRAGAVTDTQYF.

The chain combines TRBV7-2 with TRBJ1-3; D is unclear. The germline V gene encodes CDR1 SGHTA and CDR2 FQGNSA. The CDR3 runs 15 residues. The V gene lost 3 bases and the J gene lost 1 base, with 10 bases spanning the gap. The CDR3 coding sequence is TGTGCCAGCAGCTTTGATGAGACGTCTGGAAACACCATATATTTT. The encoded protein is CASSFDETSGNTIYF.

The V call is TRBV3-1, the J call TRBJ2-5, with D possibly matching TRBD1 (6 bases). The CDR3 has 15 amino acids. V lost 4 bases, J lost 5 bases, and 17 bases lay in between. Germline CDR1 and CDR2: LGHDT and YNNKEL (reference sequence). The CDR3 here is CASSPSDSSGETQYF. CDR3 DNA: TGTGCCAGCAGCCCCTCGGACAGCTCAGGGGAGACCCAGTACTTC.

The gene calls are TRBV30 and TRBJ2-4; D assignment may be TRBD1 or TRBD2 (6 bases each). This CDR3 is built from 16 residues. Trimming cost V 3 bases and J 4 bases, with 19 bases left between them. Germline CDR1 reads GTSNPN; CDR2 reads SVGIG (reference sequence). The CDR3 spells CAWRTTGRGLKNIQYF. The CDR3, as DNA: TGTGCCTGGAGGACTACAGGGCGGGGTCTGAAAAACATTCAGTACTTC.

The rearrangement joins TRBV27 to TRBJ1-5; 9 bases line up with TRBD1. V shed 5 bases, J shed 4 bases, and the junction held 3 bases outside the gene matches. The CDR3 loop spans 14 amino acids. Germline V gives CDR1 MNHEY, CDR2 SMNVEV (reference sequence). The CDR3 here is CASSRTGENQPQHF. In DNA, the CDR3 is TGTGCCAGCAGTAGGACAGGGGAGAATCAGCCCCAGCATTTT.

The chain combines TRBV30 with TRBJ2-1, with D perhaps TRBD1 or TRBD2 (5 bases each). The germline V gene has CDR1 GTSNPN and CDR2 SVGIG (reference sequence). CDR3 length: 15 residues. V lost 0 bases, J lost 0 bases, and 9 bases lay in between. CDR3 bases: TGTGCCTGGAGTGTAGAGGGGAGCTCCTACAATGAGCAGTTCTTC. Protein sequence: CAWSVEGSSYNEQFF.

The V call is TRBV13, the J call TRBJ2-1, with D uncertain. V was cut by 4 bases and J by 8 bases, with 12 bases left in between. The CDR3 has 13 residues. Germline CDR1 is PRHDT and CDR2 is FYEKMQ (reference sequence). For the CDR3, the DNA is TGTGCCAGCAGCTCCCCCGGCTTGGATGAGCAGTTCTTC. Its protein is CASSSPGLDEQFF.

The chain carries TRBV30 and TRBJ1-5; no definite D call. The germline V gene encodes CDR1 GTSNPN and CDR2 SVGIG (reference sequence). Trimming shortened V by 0 bases and J by 0 bases, and 12 bases separated the two germline ends. This CDR3 is built from 16 residues. The DNA for the CDR3 is TGTGCCTGGAGTGTAAGGGCGACCGATAGCAATCAGCCCCAGCATTTT. Protein product: CAWSVRATDSNQPQHF.